This paragraph reports one TCR beta chain. Its antigen is not identified. This record comes from a study of T cell responses to AZD1222 COVID-19 vaccine. Whole-study results and caveats: Every sample of the repertoires postdated the peak T cell response.

CDR3 length equals 15 residues. Method: immunoSEQ multiplex PCR; TCRdb's copy keeps in-frame clones and lacks some. The data hold approximately 160,000 clones, with just under 95% observed a single time. This receptor was taken from an adult in good health. Source: peripheral blood, taken on day 0 of AZD1222 vaccination. This chain links TRBV21-1 with TRBJ2-5. TRBV21-1 is deemed a pseudogene. CDR3 amino acids: CASSKGSSNQETQYF. Here the CDR3 DNA reads TGTGCCAGCAGCAAGGGGTCATCTAACCAAGAGACCCAGTACTTC.